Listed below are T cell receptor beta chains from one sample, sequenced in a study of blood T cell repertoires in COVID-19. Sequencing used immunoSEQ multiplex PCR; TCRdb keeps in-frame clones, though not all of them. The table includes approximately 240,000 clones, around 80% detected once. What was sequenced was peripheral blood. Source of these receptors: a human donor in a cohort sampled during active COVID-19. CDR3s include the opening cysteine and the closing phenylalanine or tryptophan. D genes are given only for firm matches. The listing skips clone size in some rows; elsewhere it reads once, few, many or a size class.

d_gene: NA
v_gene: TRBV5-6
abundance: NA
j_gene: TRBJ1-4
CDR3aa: CASSLLFAGNDEKLFF
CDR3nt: TGTGCCAGCAGCTTGTTATTTGCAGGGAATGACGAAAAACTGTTTTTT

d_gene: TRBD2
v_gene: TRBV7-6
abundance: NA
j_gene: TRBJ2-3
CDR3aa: CASSLGTSGGFSTDTQYF
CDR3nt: TGTGCCAGCAGCCTCGGGACTAGCGGGGGCTTTAGCACAGATACGCAGTATTTT

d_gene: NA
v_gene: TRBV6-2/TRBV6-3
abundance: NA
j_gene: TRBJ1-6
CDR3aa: CASSEGGSPLHF
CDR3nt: TGTGCCAGCAGTGAGGGGGGGTCACCCCTCCACTTT

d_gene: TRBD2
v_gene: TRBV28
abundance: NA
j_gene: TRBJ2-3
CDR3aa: CASSLLTSGRGSTDTQYF
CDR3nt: TGTGCCAGCAGTTTATTGACTAGCGGGAGGGGTAGCACAGATACGCAGTATTTT

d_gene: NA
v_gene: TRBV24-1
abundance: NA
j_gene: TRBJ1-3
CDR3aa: CATSDPRGRGNTIYF
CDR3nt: TGTGCCACCAGTGATCCGCGGGGTCGGGGAAACACCATATATTTT

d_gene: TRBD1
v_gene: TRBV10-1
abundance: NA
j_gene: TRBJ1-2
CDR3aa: CASSPGQGDYGYTF
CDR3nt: TGCGCCAGCAGTCCTGGACAGGGTGACTATGGCTACACCTTC

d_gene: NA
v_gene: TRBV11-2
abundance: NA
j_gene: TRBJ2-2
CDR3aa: CASSLTGNSAGELFF
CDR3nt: TGTGCCAGCAGCTTAACAGGGAATTCAGCCGGGGAGCTGTTTTTT

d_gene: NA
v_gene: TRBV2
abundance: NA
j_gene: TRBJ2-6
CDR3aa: CASSITDPGANVLTF
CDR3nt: TGTGCCAGCAGTATTACAGACCCTGGGGCCAACGTCCTGACTTTC

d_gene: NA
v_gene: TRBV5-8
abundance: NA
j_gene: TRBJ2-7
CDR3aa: CASSLATGGFEQYF
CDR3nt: TGTGCCAGCAGCTTAGCGACAGGCGGTTTTGAGCAGTACTTC

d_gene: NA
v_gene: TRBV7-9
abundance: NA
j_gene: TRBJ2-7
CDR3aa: CASSRSDSLYEQYF
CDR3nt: TGTGCCAGCAGCCGATCTGACAGTTTATACGAGCAGTACTTC

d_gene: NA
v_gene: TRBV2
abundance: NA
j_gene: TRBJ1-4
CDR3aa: CASSLDSVNEKLFF
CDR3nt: TGTGCCAGTTCCCTAGACAGCGTTAATGAAAAACTGTTTTTT

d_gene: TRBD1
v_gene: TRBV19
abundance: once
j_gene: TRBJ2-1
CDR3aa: CASRPQGARGDEQFF
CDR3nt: TGTGCCAGTAGGCCACAGGGGGCGAGGGGGGATGAGCAGTTCTTC

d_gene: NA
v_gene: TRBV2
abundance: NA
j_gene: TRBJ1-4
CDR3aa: CASSASYNAREKLFF
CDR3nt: TGTGCCAGCAGCGCGTCCTATAATGCTCGGGAAAAACTGTTTTTT

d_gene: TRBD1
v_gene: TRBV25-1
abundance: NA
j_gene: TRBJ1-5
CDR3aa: CASSGGQGKQPQHF
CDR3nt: TGTGCCAGCAGTGGTGGACAGGGGAAACAGCCCCAGCATTTT

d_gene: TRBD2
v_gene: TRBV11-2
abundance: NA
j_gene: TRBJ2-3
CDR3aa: CASSFQEAPGLAFSYTQYF
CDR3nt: TGTGCCAGCAGCTTTCAGGAGGCCCCGGGACTAGCCTTCTCTTATACGCAGTATTTT

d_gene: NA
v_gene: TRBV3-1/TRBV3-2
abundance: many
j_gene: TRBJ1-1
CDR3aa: CASSQDRNTEAFF
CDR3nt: TGTGCCAGCAGCCAAGATAGGAACACTGAAGCTTTCTTT

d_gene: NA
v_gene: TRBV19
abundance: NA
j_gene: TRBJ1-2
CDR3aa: CASSIDWEGYTF
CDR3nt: TGTGCCAGTAGTATAGATTGGGAGGGGTACACCTTC

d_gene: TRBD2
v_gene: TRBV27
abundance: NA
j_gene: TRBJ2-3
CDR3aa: CASSLFSSGTDTQYF
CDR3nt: TGTGCCAGCAGTTTATTTTCTAGCGGGACAGATACGCAGTATTTT

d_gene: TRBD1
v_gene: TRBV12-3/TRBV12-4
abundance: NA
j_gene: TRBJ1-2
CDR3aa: CASGTGQNYGYTF
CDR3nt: TGTGCCAGCGGAACGGGACAGAACTATGGCTACACCTTC

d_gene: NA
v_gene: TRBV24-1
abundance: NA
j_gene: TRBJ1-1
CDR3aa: CATSERVRNTEAFF
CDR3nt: TGTGCCACCAGCGAGAGGGTTAGGAACACTGAAGCTTTCTTT

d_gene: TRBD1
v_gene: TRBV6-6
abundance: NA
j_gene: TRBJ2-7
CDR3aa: CASSSPNRGTYEQYF
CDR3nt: TGTGCCAGCAGCTCGCCGAACAGGGGAACCTACGAGCAGTACTTC

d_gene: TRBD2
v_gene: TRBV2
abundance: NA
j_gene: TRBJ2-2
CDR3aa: CASSEGLAGANTGELFF
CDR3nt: TGTGCCAGCAGTGAAGGTCTAGCGGGGGCCAACACCGGGGAGCTGTTTTTT

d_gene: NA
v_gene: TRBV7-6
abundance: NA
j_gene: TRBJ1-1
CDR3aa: CASSRLDPTEAFF
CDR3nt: TGTGCCAGCAGCCGACTAGACCCCACTGAAGCTTTCTTT

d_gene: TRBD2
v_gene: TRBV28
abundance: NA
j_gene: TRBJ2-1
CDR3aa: CASSSTGLAGSNEQFF
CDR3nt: TGTGCCAGCAGTTCCACGGGACTAGCGGGTTCCAATGAGCAGTTCTTC

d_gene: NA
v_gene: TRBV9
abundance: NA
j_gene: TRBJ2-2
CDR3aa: CASSPTGSNTGELFF
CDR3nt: TGTGCCAGCAGCCCCACAGGGTCGAACACCGGGGAGCTGTTTTTT

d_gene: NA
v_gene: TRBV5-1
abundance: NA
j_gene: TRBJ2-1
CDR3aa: CASSSYNEQFF
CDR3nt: TGCGCCAGCAGCTCATACAATGAGCAGTTCTTC

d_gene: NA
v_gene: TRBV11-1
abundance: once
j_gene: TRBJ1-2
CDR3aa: CASSFLAANYGYTF
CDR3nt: TGTGCCAGCAGCTTTTTGGCCGCTAACTATGGCTACACCTTC

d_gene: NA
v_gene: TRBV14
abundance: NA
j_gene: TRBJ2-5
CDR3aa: CASSRRGHDLKETQYF
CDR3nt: TGTGCCAGCAGCCGCAGGGGACATGATCTAAAAGAGACCCAGTACTTC

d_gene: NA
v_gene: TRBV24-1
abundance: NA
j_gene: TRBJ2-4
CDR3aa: CATSDLQGSKNIQYF
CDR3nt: TGTGCCACCAGTGACCTACAGGGTTCCAAAAACATTCAGTACTTC

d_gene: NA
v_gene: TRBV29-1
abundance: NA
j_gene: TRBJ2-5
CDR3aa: CSVNPNQETQYF
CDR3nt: TGCAGCGTAAATCCAAATCAAGAGACCCAGTACTTC

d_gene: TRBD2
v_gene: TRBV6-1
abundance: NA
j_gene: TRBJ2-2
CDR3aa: CASSELAGVTGELFF
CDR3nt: TGTGCCAGCAGTGAGCTAGCGGGTGTGACCGGGGAGCTGTTTTTT

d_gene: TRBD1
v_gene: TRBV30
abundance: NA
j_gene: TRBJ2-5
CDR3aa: CAWSTTGVDGETQYF
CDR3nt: TGTGCCTGGAGTACGACAGGGGTTGACGGAGAGACCCAGTACTTC

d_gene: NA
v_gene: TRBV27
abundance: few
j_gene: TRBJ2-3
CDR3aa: CATQDLAGTDTQYF
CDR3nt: TGTGCCACTCAGGACCTAGCAGGCACAGATACGCAGTATTTT

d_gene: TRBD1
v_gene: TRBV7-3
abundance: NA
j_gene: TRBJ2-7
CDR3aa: CASTPGQGPYEQYF
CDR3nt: TGTGCCAGCACCCCGGGACAGGGGCCCTACGAGCAGTACTTC

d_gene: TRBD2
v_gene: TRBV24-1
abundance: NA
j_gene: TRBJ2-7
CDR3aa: CATSDFSGGIYEQYF
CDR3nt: TGTGCCACCAGTGATTTTTCCGGGGGGATTTACGAGCAGTACTTC

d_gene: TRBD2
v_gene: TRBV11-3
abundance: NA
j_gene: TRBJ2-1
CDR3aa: CASSLDFGLAGGPEQFF
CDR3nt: TGTGCCAGCAGCTTAGATTTTGGGCTAGCGGGGGGGCCCGAGCAGTTCTTC

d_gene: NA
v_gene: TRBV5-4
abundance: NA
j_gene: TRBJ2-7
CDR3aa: CASSPGGRAGSGEQYF
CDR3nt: TGTGCCAGCAGCCCCGGGGGGCGAGCGGGGTCGGGGGAGCAGTACTTC

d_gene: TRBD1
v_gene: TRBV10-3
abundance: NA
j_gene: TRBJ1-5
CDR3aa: CAISEPDRGPGKHQPQHF
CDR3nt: TGTGCCATCAGTGAGCCGGACAGGGGGCCGGGAAAACATCAGCCCCAGCATTTT

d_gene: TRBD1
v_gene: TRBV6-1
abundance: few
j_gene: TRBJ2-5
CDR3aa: CASSEALQGGFLETQYF
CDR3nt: TGTGCCAGCAGTGAAGCGCTACAGGGGGGCTTTTTGGAGACCCAGTACTTC

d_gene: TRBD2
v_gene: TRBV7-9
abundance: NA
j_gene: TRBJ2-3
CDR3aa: CASSLVAGVGTDTQYF
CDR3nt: TGTGCCAGCAGCTTAGTAGCGGGGGTAGGCACAGATACGCAGTATTTT

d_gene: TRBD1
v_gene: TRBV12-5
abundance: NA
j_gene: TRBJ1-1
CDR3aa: CASGTELGGRTEAFF
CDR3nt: TGTGCTAGTGGTACCGAACTAGGGGGCCGGACTGAAGCTTTCTTT

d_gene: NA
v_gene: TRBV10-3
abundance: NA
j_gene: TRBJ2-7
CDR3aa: CAISESTRGYEQYF
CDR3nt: TGTGCCATCAGTGAGTCGACTCGAGGATACGAGCAGTACTTC

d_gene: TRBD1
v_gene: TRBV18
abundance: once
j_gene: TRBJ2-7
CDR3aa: CASSATRQGINEQYF
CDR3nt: TGTGCCAGCTCAGCAACGAGACAGGGGATTAACGAGCAGTACTTC

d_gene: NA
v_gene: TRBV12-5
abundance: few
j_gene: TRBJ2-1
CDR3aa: CASGLVPRWTGTTISSYNEQFF
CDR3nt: TGTGCTAGTGGTTTGGTACCAAGGTGGACAGGGACTACCATCAGCTCCTACAATGAGCAGTTCTTC

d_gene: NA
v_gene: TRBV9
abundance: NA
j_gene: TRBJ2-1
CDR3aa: CASSTGGLYNEQFF
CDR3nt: TGTGCCAGCAGTACCGGGGGGCTATACAATGAGCAGTTCTTC

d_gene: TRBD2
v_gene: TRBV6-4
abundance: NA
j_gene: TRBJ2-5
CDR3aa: CASSNLSLRLAGEGQETQYF
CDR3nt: TGTGCCAGCAGTAACCTCTCGCTTAGACTAGCGGGAGAGGGCCAAGAGACCCAGTACTTC

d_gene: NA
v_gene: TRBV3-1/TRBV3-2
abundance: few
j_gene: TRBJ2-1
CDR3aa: CASSQDLTSLTEQFF
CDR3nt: TGTGCCAGCAGCCAAGATCTTACTAGCCTCACCGAGCAGTTCTTC

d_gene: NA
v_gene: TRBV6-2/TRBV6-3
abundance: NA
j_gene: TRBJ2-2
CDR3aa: CASSWRSNTGELFF
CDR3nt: TGTGCCAGCAGTTGGAGGTCGAACACCGGGGAGCTGTTTTTT

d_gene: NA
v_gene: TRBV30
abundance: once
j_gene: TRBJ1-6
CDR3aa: CAWRGEGKYNSPLHF
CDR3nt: TGTGCCTGGAGGGGGGAGGGGAAATATAATTCACCCCTCCACTTT

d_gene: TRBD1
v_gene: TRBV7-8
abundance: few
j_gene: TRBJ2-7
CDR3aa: CASSARDSLYEQYF
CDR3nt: TGTGCCAGCAGTGCCCGGGACAGTCTCTACGAGCAGTACTTC

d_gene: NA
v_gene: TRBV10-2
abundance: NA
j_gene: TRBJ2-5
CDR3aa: CASREGLLGTQYF
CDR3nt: TGCGCCAGCAGAGAGGGACTCCTAGGGACCCAGTACTTC

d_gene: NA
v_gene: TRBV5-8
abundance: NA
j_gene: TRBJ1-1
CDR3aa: CASSLNVGQGRTEAFF
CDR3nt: TGTGCCAGCAGCTTGAATGTTGGGCAGGGGCGTACTGAAGCTTTCTTT

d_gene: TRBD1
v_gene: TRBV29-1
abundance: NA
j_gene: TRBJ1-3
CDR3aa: CSVGQGLRNTIYF
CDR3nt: TGCAGCGTTGGACAGGGTTTGAGAAACACCATATATTTT

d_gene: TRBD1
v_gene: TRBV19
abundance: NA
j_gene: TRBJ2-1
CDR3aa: CASSMSGDRAYNEQFF
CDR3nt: TGTGCCAGTAGTATGTCGGGGGACAGGGCTTACAATGAGCAGTTCTTC

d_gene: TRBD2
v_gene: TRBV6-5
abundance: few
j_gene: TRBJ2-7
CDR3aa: CASSFSGRVSDEQYF
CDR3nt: TGTGCCAGCAGTTTTAGCGGGAGGGTTAGTGACGAGCAGTACTTC